Sequencing of this T cell receptor (beta chain) was carried out in a study of T cells in Graves' hyperthyroidism and ophthalmopathy. The CDR3 length is 9 residues. The germline CDR1 and CDR2 sequences are MNHNS and SASEGT. V dropped 6 bases and J dropped 16 bases, with 10 bases sitting between them. Amplified TCR beta CDR3 regions derived from RNA transcripts. Primed by the HTBI set, a first-round RT-PCR was run on the TCR CDR3. TCRdb redid the calling of the multiplex PCR reads with MiXCR, one entry per CDR3 protein. The sample carries around 400,000 distinct CDR3 sequences, roughly 13% recorded once. Source material for PBMCs was around 10 ml fresh peripheral blood. This clonotype has just a few counts.

What was sequenced was blood. The source of this sequence is a woman younger than 35 with Graves' hyperthyroidism. This chain uses TRBV6-1 with TRBJ2-4; D not resolved. The CDR3 nucleotides read TGTGCCAGCAGCCCCGGGCCTTACTTC. Amino acid sequence: CASSPGPYF.